This T cell receptor (beta chain) was found in a study of blood T cells in healthy people across ages. Study-wide findings and caveats: Greater diversity and more naive CD4+ cells were seen in long-lived donors than in aged donors.

Trimming took 0 bases from V and 5 from J, leaving 10 bases between them. CDR1 and CDR2 from the germline V gene are MGHDK and SYGVNS. The CDR3 length is 14 residues. Together with a sample-barcoded 5' primer, a J-beta primer mix was included in a second PCR lasting roughly 6 to 12 cycles. TCRdb independently ran MiXCR on the 5' RACE reads; one entry per CDR3 protein. Among hundreds of thousands of distinct CDR3 sequences listed, more than 50% were seen once. Concerning this clonotype itself: Its antigen is unidentified.

Roughly 10 milliliters of peripheral blood were drawn from each donor. The sequence was collected from a man aged 40-55 years in good health. Sequences were obtained from blood. The gene calls are TRBV25-1 and TRBJ1-1; D is unresolved. CDR3 region: CASSEYISGTEAFF. The CDR3 DNA is TGTGCCAGCAGTGAATATATCTCGGGGACTGAAGCTTTCTTT.